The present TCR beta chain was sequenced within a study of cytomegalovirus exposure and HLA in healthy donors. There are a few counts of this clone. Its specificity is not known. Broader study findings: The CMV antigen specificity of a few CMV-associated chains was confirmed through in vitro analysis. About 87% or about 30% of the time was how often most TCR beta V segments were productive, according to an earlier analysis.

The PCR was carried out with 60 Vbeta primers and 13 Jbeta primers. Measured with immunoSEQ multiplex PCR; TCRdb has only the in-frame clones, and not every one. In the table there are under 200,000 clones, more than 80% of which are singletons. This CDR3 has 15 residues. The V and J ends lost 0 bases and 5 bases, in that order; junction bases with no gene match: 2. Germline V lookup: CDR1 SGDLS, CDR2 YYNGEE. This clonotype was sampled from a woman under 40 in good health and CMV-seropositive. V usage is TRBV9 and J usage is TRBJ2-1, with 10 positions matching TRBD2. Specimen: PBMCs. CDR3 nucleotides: TGTGCCAGCAGCGTAGGGCTAGCGGGGGACAATGAGCAGTTCTTC. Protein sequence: CASSVGLAGDNEQFF. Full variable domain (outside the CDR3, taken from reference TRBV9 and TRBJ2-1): DSGVTQTPKHLITATGQRVTLRCSPRSGDLSVYWYQQSLDQGLQFLIQYYNGEERAKGNILERFSAQQFPDLHSELNLSSLELGDSALYFCASSVGLAGDNEQFFGPGTRLTVL.